One and the same sample provided the 13 T cell receptor beta chains below, sequenced in a study of T cells after posttransplantation cyclophosphamide. Clones were read by immunoSEQ multiplex PCR, and TCRdb kept only the in-frame ones, dropping some. Listed for the sample are approximately 34,000 clones, none seen a single time. Sequencing was carried out using PBMCs. The receptors originated from a woman aged 50 to 60 in good health and a related stem cell transplant donor.

This clone was counted at least ten times. V usage is TRBV19 and J usage is TRBJ2-3; D perhaps matches TRBD1 (5 bases). Germline lookup yields CDR1 LNHDA and CDR2 SQIVND (reference sequence). The V end lost 6 bases, the J end lost 4 bases, and 14 bases lay between the germline ends. This CDR3 is built from 14 residues. This chain's CDR3 is CASRTVGQPDTQYF. CDR3 bases: TGTGCCAGTAGGACCGTGGGGCAACCAGATACGCAGTATTTT.

The sample holds many counts of this clone. The V and J genes are TRBV4-1 and TRBJ2-1; D unresolved. Germline-derived CDR1 and CDR2 are MGHRA and YSYEKL. V lost 2 bases and J 0 bases, leaving 11 bases between the germline ends. The CDR3 runs 16 residues. The CDR3 region is CASSQIIDSSYNEQFF. CDR3 nucleotide sequence: TGCGCCAGCAGCCAAATAATTGATAGCTCCTACAATGAGCAGTTCTTC.

This clone was observed at least ten times. The chain uses TRBV5-1 and TRBJ1-1; tentatively, D is TRBD1 (5 bases). Germline-derived CDR1 and CDR2 are SGHRS and YFSETQ. This CDR3 region has 16 residues. V lost 3 bases and J lost 4, with 19 bases in between. The CDR3 coding sequence is TGCGCCAGCAGCTCCGAGACCGGGACTCTAGGCACTGAAGCTTTCTTT. It specifies CASSSETGTLGTEAFF.

Ten or more counts support this clone. This chain links TRBV10-3 with TRBJ2-2, with TRBD2 matching 10 bases. CDR1 ENHRY and CDR2 SYGVKD come from the germline V gene. CDR3 size: 19 residues. V dropped 5 bases and J dropped 7; count of bases not matched to a gene: 19. CDR3: CAISTSPLSGRNINGELFF. The CDR3 nucleotides are TGTGCCATCAGTACGTCCCCCCTTAGCGGGAGGAATATTAACGGGGAGCTGTTTTTT.

This clone was counted many times. This chain uses TRBV10-3 with TRBJ2-1, with TRBD1 as a possible D gene (6 bases). Germline V gene data show CDR1 as ENHRY and CDR2 as SYGVKD. The length of the CDR3 is 14 residues. The V and J ends lost 6 bases and 2 bases respectively, with 11 bases between them. CDR3 bases: TGTGCCATCAGCGCCGGGACACCCTACAATGAGCAGTTCTTC. Encoded protein: CAISAGTPYNEQFF.

The CDR3 region is CASSYEDSLDTQYF. CDR3 coding DNA: TGTGCCAGCAGTTATGAGGATAGCTTGGATACGCAGTATTTT. This sequence joins TRBV11-2 and TRBJ2-3; D remains unclear. There are 14 residues in the CDR3. Germline V gene lookup returns CDR1 SGHAT and CDR2 FQNNGV. Trimming shortened V by 6 bases and J by 6 bases, and 16 bases separated the two germline ends. Variable domain in full (rest from reference TRBV11-2 and TRBJ2-3): EAGVAQSPRYKIIEKRQSVAFWCNPISGHATLYWYQQILGQGPKLLIQFQNNGVVDDSQLPKDRFSAERLKGVDSTLKIQPAKLEDSAVYLCASSYEDSLDTQYFGPGTRLTVL.

This clone was recorded many times. The chain joins TRBV19 to TRBJ2-7, with 13 bases aligning to TRBD2. The CDR3 is 19 residues long. Per the germline V gene, CDR1 is LNHDA and CDR2 is SQIVND (reference sequence). Unmatched junction bases numbered 18, after V lost 3 bases and J lost 7 bases. The CDR3 protein is CASSMFPGLAGTWTVEQYF. The CDR3 DNA follows: TGTGCCAGTAGTATGTTCCCGGGACTAGCGGGAACGTGGACGGTTGAGCAGTACTTC.

This clone was seen repeatedly, ten times or more. This sequence joins TRBV27 and TRBJ1-1; 9 bases match TRBD1. The CDR3 covers 19 residues. The trim removed 0 bases at V and 1 base at J, leaving 12 bases unmatched. Germline V gene data show CDR1 as MNHEY and CDR2 as SMNVEV (reference sequence). Here the CDR3 DNA reads TGTGCCAGCAGTTTATCGGGGACAGGGCTGGGTTTTCCGAACACTGAAGCTTTCTTT. This codes for CASSLSGTGLGFPNTEAFF.

Many counts were recorded for this clone. The chain links TRBV27 to TRBJ2-1, with 10 bases that match TRBD1. V was pared by 5 bases and J by 8 bases, with 9 bases of the junction left unmatched. CDR1 is MNHEY and CDR2 is SMNVEV in the germline V gene (reference sequence). This CDR3 has 15 amino acids. The chain's CDR3 is CASSLRDRGIHEQFF. The CDR3 DNA reads TGTGCCAGCAGTCTTCGGGACAGGGGAATTCATGAGCAGTTCTTC.

In this sample, this clone turned up many times. The rearrangement links TRBV11-3 to TRBJ2-1; 8 positions match TRBD1. Germline assignment: CDR1 SGHNT and CDR2 YENEEA. V trimming: 2 bases; J trimming: 6 bases; junction bases outside the gene matches: 6. The CDR3 is 15 residues long. The CDR3 nucleotides are TGTGCCAGCAGCTTACAAGGACAGGGAGGCAATGAGCAGTTCTTC. Translating it yields CASSLQGQGGNEQFF.

This clone was counted at least ten times. The chain joins TRBV11-2 to TRBJ1-1; D perhaps matches TRBD1 (5 bases). Germline V gene data show CDR1 as SGHAT and CDR2 as FQNNGV. Trimming removed 3 bases from V and 1 base from J, with 12 bases in between. CDR3 length equals 15 residues. CDR3 residues: CASSFPGWENTEAFF. CDR3 DNA sequence: TGTGCCAGCAGCTTCCCAGGGTGGGAGAACACTGAAGCTTTCTTT.

This clone has a count of ten or more. This chain joins TRBV5-5 and TRBJ1-2; the match to TRBD1 covers 8 bases. V trimming: 4 bases; J trimming: 4 bases; junction bases outside the gene matches: 6. The CDR3 loop spans 14 amino acids. Germline V lookup: CDR1 SGHKS, CDR2 YYEKEE (reference sequence). The CDR3 DNA follows: TGTGCCAGCAGCCGCGGACAGGGAATCTATGGCTACACCTTC. Protein product: CASSRGQGIYGYTF.

This clone was detected many times. V and J are TRBV6-4 and TRBJ2-1, with TRBD2 matching 16 bases. J gave up 0 bases and V 6 bases, and 5 bases lay outside the gene matches. The length of the CDR3 is 18 residues. Germline V gene data show CDR1 as MRHNA and CDR2 as SNTAGT. The CDR3 region is CASSLGLAGGPSYNEQFF. CDR3 coding DNA: TGTGCCAGCAGCCTGGGACTAGCGGGAGGGCCCTCCTACAATGAGCAGTTCTTC.